This T cell receptor beta chain was sequenced during a study of blood T cell repertoires in COVID-19. Study context: Italy, Spain and the United States were the sources of the convalescent and acute COVID-19 samples. From T cells, B-cell-depleted T cells, or PBMCs came the material, which was cDNA or gDNA.

As handled by the study authors: Estimated nucleated cell counts came from reference gene primer amplification. Sequencing used immunoSEQ multiplex PCR; TCRdb keeps in-frame clones, though not all of them. V and J calls and clone size come straight from that table; D and trimming were deduced from the DNA. The sample contains over 250,000 clones, 75% to 90% of which appear only once. The source of this sequence is a woman between 70 and 85 years old with acute or convalescent COVID-19. Source material: peripheral blood.

As DNA, the CDR3 is TGTGCTAGTGGTTTGACCTACCGGAATGAGCAGTTCTTC. Translating it yields CASGLTYRNEQFF. The gene calls are TRBV12-5 and TRBJ2-1; D is unclear. Deletions cut 2 bases from V and 7 bases from J, with 9 bases between. Germline V gene data show CDR1 as LGHNT and CDR2 as FRNRAP. The CDR3 is made up of 13 amino acids.